The 27 T cell receptor beta chains below all came from one sample that was sequenced in a study of tumor-infiltrating lymphocytes in oesophageal squamous cell carcinoma. TCRdb recomputed calls from the PCR reads with MiXCR, one row per CDR3 protein. The sample lists roughly 13,000 distinct CDR3 sequences; roughly half were seen once. Sequencing was performed on blood. The receptors derive from a male donor with esophageal squamous cell carcinoma.

The V and J genes are TRBV28 and TRBJ2-7, with D unresolved. The J call is doubtful: the DNA matches TRBJ2-1 better. There are 14 residues in the CDR3. The V gene's germline CDR1 is MDHEN and CDR2 SYDVKM. The CDR3, as DNA: TGTGCCAGCAGTTTGGTCGGCACCAAGATCGGGCAGTTCTTC. It encodes CASSLVGTKIGQFF.

This sequence joins TRBV11-2 and TRBJ1-1; D tentatively reads TRBD1 or TRBD2 (5 bases each). The J call is uncertain, as TRBJ2-3 better fits the DNA end. Germline CDR1 SGHAT, CDR2 FQNNGV. CDR3 length equals 14 residues. The CDR3 loop reads CASSPPLGVDTQYF. CDR3 sequence (DNA): TGTGCCAGCAGCCCCCCCTTGGGGGTAGATACGCAGTATTTT.

The J gene is TRBJ2-4, the V gene TRBV27, with 9 bases aligning to TRBD2. The ends lost 3 bases at V and 4 bases at J; junction bases unmatched: 1. This CDR3 is built from 14 residues. Germline V lookup: CDR1 MNHEY, CDR2 SMNVEV (reference sequence). CDR3 protein: CASSLLAGKNIQYF. The CDR3, as DNA: TGTGCCAGCAGTTTGCTAGCGGGGAAAAACATTCAGTACTTC.

By proportion, this clonotype is medium-sized. The chain uses TRBV7-9 and TRBJ2-7, with D maybe TRBD2 (6 bases). The CDR3 totals 15 residues. Trimming took off 3 bases at V and 7 bases at J, with 19 bases between the two ends. Germline CDR1 SEHNR, CDR2 FQNEAQ (reference sequence). The CDR3 sequence is CASSFRLVEDNEQYF. The DNA of the CDR3 is TGTGCCAGCAGCTTTCGACTAGTAGAGGACAATGAGCAGTACTTC.

The rearrangement links TRBV6-5 to TRBJ1-5; D remains unclear. The CDR3 has 15 amino acids. V lost 0 bases to trimming and J lost 5 bases, with 11 bases between them. Germline V gives CDR1 MNHEY, CDR2 SVGAGI. The CDR3 sequence is CASSYSISGDQPQHF. CDR3 nucleotides: TGTGCCAGCAGTTACTCGATATCTGGGGATCAGCCCCAGCATTTT.

V and J are TRBV7-6 and TRBJ2-3, with TRBD2 identical over 9 bases. The V and J ends lost 4 bases and 5 bases, in that order; junction bases with no gene match: 19. Germline V gene data show CDR1 as SGHVS and CDR2 as FNYEAQ. The CDR3 loop spans 19 amino acids. The CDR3 DNA follows: TGTGCCAGCAGCTCAGGAGGACTTGGGCGCGGGAGGGCCCAAGATACGCAGTATTTT. Its translation is CASSSGGLGRGRAQDTQYF.

This clonotype was seen only once. V gene TRBV27 combines with J gene TRBJ2-5; D gene unclear. The DNA end favors TRBJ2-7, so the J call may be wrong. The CDR3 runs 13 residues. The V gene's germline CDR1 is MNHEY and CDR2 SMNVEV (reference sequence). CDR3 DNA: TGTGCCAGCAGTTGGGAAGGGTACTACGAGCAGTACTTC. The encoded protein is CASSWEGYYEQYF.

J is TRBJ2-3 and V is TRBV7-9, with 13 bases fitting TRBD2. The DNA end is a closer match to TRBJ2-1, so the J assignment may be wrong. The CDR3 contains 17 residues. CDR1 and CDR2 from the germline V gene are SEHNR and FQNEAQ (reference sequence). CDR3: CASSELTSGGANNEQFF. CDR3 nucleotide sequence: TGTGCCAGCAGCGAACTCACTAGCGGGGGGGCTAACAATGAGCAGTTCTTC.

The rearrangement joins TRBV11-2 to TRBJ2-4, with 11 bases matching TRBD2. CDR3 size: 18 residues. CDR1 and CDR2 (germline): SGHAT, FQNNGV. Germline trimming cut 0 bases from V and 8 bases from J; bases unmatched to any gene: 12. The CDR3 region is CASSLDLAGGQVVDIQYF. The CDR3 nucleotides read TGTGCCAGCAGCTTAGACCTAGCGGGAGGCCAGGTGGTTGACATTCAGTACTTC. Full variable domain (outside the CDR3, taken from reference TRBV11-2 and TRBJ2-4): EAGVAQSPRYKIIEKRQSVAFWCNPISGHATLYWYQQILGQGPKLLIQFQNNGVVDDSQLPKDRFSAERLKGVDSTLKIQPAKLEDSAVYLCASSLDLAGGQVVDIQYFGAGTRLSVL.

This chain links TRBV7-6 with TRBJ2-7; a possible D gene is TRBD2 (6 bases). Per germline, CDR1 SGHVS and CDR2 FNYEAQ. The CDR3 consists of 13 residues. The ends were cut back, 5 bases at V and 7 bases at J, with 15 bases in the middle. In DNA form, the CDR3 reads TGTGCCAGCAGCAGGCGGGATTACAATGAGCAGTACTTC. It translates to CASSRRDYNEQYF.

There are many counts of this clonotype. The chain links TRBV4-2 to TRBJ2-1; 8 nucleotides agree with TRBD2. Losses at the gene ends were 1 base for V and 5 bases for J; bases not matched to a gene: 7. This CDR3 comprises 16 residues. Germline V lookup: CDR1 LGHNA, CDR2 YNFKEQ. CDR3 sequence (DNA): TGTGCCAGCAGCCAAGTGGCGGGAGGTCACCACAATGAGCAGTTCTTC. It codes for CASSQVAGGHHNEQFF.

The chain recombines TRBV9 with TRBJ2-4, with D possibly called TRBD1 or TRBD2 (7 bases each). The J call may not be correct, given that the DNA end is closer to TRBJ2-1. CDR3 length: 17 amino acids. Looked up from germline, CDR1 is SGDLS and CDR2 is YYNGEE. The CDR3 DNA follows: TGTGCCAGCAGCGTTGGGACTGTCCAGGGGGGGTACGATACGCAGTTCTTC. Residues: CASSVGTVQGGYDTQFF.

This chain links TRBV24-1 with TRBJ2-3, with 13 nucleotides matching TRBD2. CDR1 is KGHDR and CDR2 is SFDVKD in the germline V gene. The CDR3 is 16 amino acids. Trimming removed 4 bases from V and 5 bases from J; junction bases left unmatched: 5. The CDR3 sequence: CATSDRTSGSLDTQYF. CDR3 DNA: TGTGCCACCAGTGACCGGACTAGCGGGAGTTTAGATACGCAGTATTTT.

A remark on this clonotype: This CDR3 is missing its conserved last phenylalanine or tryptophan, likely due to a read error. The DNA is omitted, as the CDR3 cannot be located on it reliably, and the CDR3 follows TCRdb's listing. The chain uses TRBV11-3 and TRBJ2-1; the table assigns TRBD2, which was not confirmed against the DNA. Germline V lookup: CDR1 SGHNT, CDR2 YENEEA. The CDR3 sequence runs 20 residues, both termini included. CDR3 in amino acids: CASSLNVYGRESRSPLHFGN.

By sample share, this clonotype is medium-sized. The V gene is TRBV28, the J gene TRBJ2-4; D unresolved. This CDR3 is 12 amino acids long. V lost 2 bases, J lost 3 bases, and 2 bases lay in between. CDR1 MDHEN and CDR2 SYDVKM come from the germline V gene. The CDR3 coding sequence is TGTGCCAGCAGTTTAGACAAAAACATTCAGTACTTC. Amino acid sequence: CASSLDKNIQYF.

The chain has TRBV7-3 and TRBJ1-1; D is unclear. The CDR3 covers 13 residues. Trimming removed 1 base from V and 5 bases from J, with 8 bases in between. Per the germline V gene, CDR1 is SGHTA and CDR2 is FQGTGA. CDR3 region: CASSLNRRTEAFF. The CDR3 bases are TGTGCCAGCAGCTTAAATAGACGGACTGAAGCTTTCTTT.

The chain links TRBV7-4 to TRBJ2-6; the D gene is possibly TRBD2 (7 bases). The CDR3 contains 17 residues. CDR1 is SGHVT, CDR2 SQSDAQ, per germline. Trimming stripped 1 base from V and 4 bases from J, with 14 bases between. The CDR3 nucleotides are TGTGCCAGCAGCTTAGGTTTAGGGGGGGCCGGGGCCAACGTCCTGACTTTC. It translates to CASSLGLGGAGANVLTF.

The chain recombines TRBV12-3 or TRBV12-4 with TRBJ2-1; 7 positions match TRBD1. The DNA matches TRBJ1-2 better at its end, which makes the J call doubtful. This CDR3 is built from 13 residues. CDR3 amino acids: CASSRGQTYGYTF. The CDR3 region has the DNA TGTGCCAGCAGCCGGGGACAGACCTATGGCTACACCTTC.

This rearrangement joins TRBV18 to TRBJ2-1; D is possibly TRBD2 (6 bases). The germline V gene encodes CDR1 KGHSH and CDR2 LQKENI. The germline V and J ends were trimmed by 6 bases and 3 bases, with 15 bases remaining between them. The length of the CDR3 is 15 residues. CDR3 DNA sequence: TGTGCCAGCTCGACTTCCGGACTACACTACAATGAGCAGTTCTTC. Amino acids: CASSTSGLHYNEQFF.

This clonotype has only a few counts. V is TRBV7-2 and J is TRBJ2-5, with D tentatively TRBD2 (6 bases). Judging by the DNA end, TRBJ2-1 fits better; the J call may be wrong. Germline CDR1 and CDR2: SGHTA and FQGNSA. This CDR3 region has 14 residues. The CDR3 loop reads CASSREISYNEQFF. The CDR3 nucleotides are TGTGCCAGCTCCCGGGAGATTTCCTACAATGAGCAGTTCTTC.

This clonotype was counted at least ten times. This sequence joins TRBV5-5 and TRBJ1-2; D is undetermined. The CDR3 has 12 amino acids. Germline CDR1 reads SGHKS; CDR2 reads YYEKEE (reference sequence). Trimming took off 3 bases at V and 4 bases at J, with 7 bases between the two ends. The CDR3 reads CASSSMAYGYTF. In DNA form, the CDR3 reads TGTGCCAGCAGCTCCATGGCCTATGGCTACACCTTC.

A word on this clonotype: The missing conserved phenylalanine or tryptophan at the end of this CDR3 makes a read error likely. Because the CDR3's place on the DNA is in doubt, the DNA is left out and the CDR3 is given as listed by TCRdb. The V gene is TRBV7-2, the J gene TRBJ1-3; TRBD1 was called by the table and not checked on the DNA. The CDR3 spans 9 residues, counting both ends. The germline V gene has CDR1 SGHTA and CDR2 FQGNSA. This CDR3 is CASSQPPGL.

This clonotype was detected only once. The chain has TRBV6-6 and TRBJ2-1; D is perhaps TRBD1 (6 bases). V lost 6 bases and J 9 bases, leaving 12 bases between the germline ends. The CDR3 length is 12 residues. Per germline, CDR1 MNHNY and CDR2 SVGAGI (reference sequence). The CDR3 bases are TGTGCCAGCAGCAGGACAGAGCTTGAGCAGTTCTTC. Translation: CASSRTELEQFF.

This clonotype rates as large. This chain connects TRBV7-2 to TRBJ2-1; D possibly corresponds to TRBD2 (5 bases). This CDR3 has 13 residues. Between the trimmed V and J ends, which lost 5 bases and 7 bases, there was a span of 12 bases. The germline V gene encodes CDR1 SGHTA and CDR2 FQGNSA. Here the CDR3 reads CASSRGRRNEQFF. In DNA, the CDR3 is TGTGCCAGCAGCCGCGGGCGGCGAAATGAGCAGTTCTTC.

The V gene is TRBV28, the J gene TRBJ2-7; TRBD2 matches 9 bases. The end of the DNA is better explained by TRBJ2-1, so the J call may be wrong. The CDR3 consists of 14 residues. Germline V CDR1 and CDR2: MDHEN, SYDVKM. CDR3 nucleotide sequence: TGTGCCAGCAGTTTATCGTTAGCGGGGGCCGAGCAGTTCTTC. Its translation is CASSLSLAGAEQFF.

This clonotype was observed a handful of times. The conserved phenylalanine or tryptophan normally closing the CDR3 is absent here, so this likely arose from a read error. No DNA is shown, since the ends of the CDR3 on it are uncertain; the CDR3 is the one TCRdb lists. The chain is built from TRBV12-3 or TRBV12-4 and TRBJ2-1; the table's D call TRBD1 went unverified against the DNA. Ends included, the CDR3 has 16 residues. CDR3 protein: CASNEAGGWSGYTFGS.

This clonotype is medium-sized in the sample. V usage is TRBV28 and J usage is TRBJ1-5, with D maybe TRBD1 (5 bases). Germline values: CDR1 MDHEN, CDR2 SYDVKM. Between the trimmed V and J ends, which lost 2 bases and 4 bases, there was a span of 15 bases. The CDR3 consists of 16 residues. The DNA for the CDR3 is TGTGCCAGCAGTTTAACCCGAGGGAGGGGAAATCAGCCCCAGCATTTT. This translates into CASSLTRGRGNQPQHF.